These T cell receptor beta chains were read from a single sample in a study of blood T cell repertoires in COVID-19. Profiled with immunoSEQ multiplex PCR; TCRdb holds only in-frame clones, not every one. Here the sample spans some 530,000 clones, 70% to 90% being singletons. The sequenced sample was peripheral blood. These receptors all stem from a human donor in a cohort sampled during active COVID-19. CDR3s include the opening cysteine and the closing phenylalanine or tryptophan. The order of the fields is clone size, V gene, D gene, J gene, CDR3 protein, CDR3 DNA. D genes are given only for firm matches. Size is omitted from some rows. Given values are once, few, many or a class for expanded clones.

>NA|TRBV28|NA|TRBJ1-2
CASTIQPPVYGYTF
TGTGCCAGCACCATACAGCCGCCCGTATATGGCTACACCTTC
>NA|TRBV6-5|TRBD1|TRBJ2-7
CASSRRDRFYEQYF
TGTGCCAGCAGTCGCCGGGACAGGTTTTACGAGCAGTACTTC
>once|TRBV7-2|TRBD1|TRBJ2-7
CASSKDRVVYEQYF
TGTGCCAGCAGCAAGGACAGGGTGGTGTACGAGCAGTACTTC
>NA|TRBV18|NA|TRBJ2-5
CASSSGQQETQYF
TGTGCCAGCTCCTCAGGACAGCAAGAGACCCAGTACTTC
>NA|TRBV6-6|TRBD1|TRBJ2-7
CASSPTGGQTYEQYF
TGTGCCAGCAGTCCTACAGGGGGCCAAACCTACGAGCAGTACTTC
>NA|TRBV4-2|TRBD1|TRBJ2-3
CASSLGQGEDTQYF
TGTGCCAGCAGCCTTGGACAGGGGGAGGATACGCAGTATTTT
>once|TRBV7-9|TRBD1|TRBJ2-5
CASSPLSGTGTETQYF
TGTGCCAGCAGCCCCCTCTCCGGGACAGGGACGGAGACCCAGTACTTC
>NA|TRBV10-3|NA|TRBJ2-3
CAISESSMRDTQYF
TGTGCCATCAGTGAGTCGTCTATGAGAGATACGCAGTATTTT
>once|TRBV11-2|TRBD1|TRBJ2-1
CASSVRDSDYYNEQFF
TGTGCCAGCAGTGTAAGGGACAGCGATTATTACAATGAGCAGTTCTTC
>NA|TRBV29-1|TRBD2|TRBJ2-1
CSVEGLAGSRYNEQFF
TGCAGCGTTGAAGGACTAGCGGGATCGCGCTACAATGAGCAGTTCTTC
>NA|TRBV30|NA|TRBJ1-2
CAWSVQGHGYTF
TGTGCCTGGAGTGTGCAGGGGCATGGCTACACCTTC
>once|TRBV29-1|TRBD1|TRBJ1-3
CSVEGTGGGNTIYF
TGCAGCGTTGAGGGGACAGGGGGTGGAAACACCATATATTTT
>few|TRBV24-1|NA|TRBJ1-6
CATHRRRGVSPLHF
TGTGCCACCCACCGGAGGAGGGGAGTTTCACCCCTCCACTTT
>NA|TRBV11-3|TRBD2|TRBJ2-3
CASSLGLAGARDTQYF
TGTGCCAGCAGCTTGGGACTAGCGGGGGCTCGGGATACGCAGTATTTT
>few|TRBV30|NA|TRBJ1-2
CAWSVLGNTNYGYTF
TGTGCCTGGAGTGTACTAGGGAATACTAACTATGGCTACACCTTC
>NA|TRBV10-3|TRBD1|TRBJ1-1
CAISEGQGFEAFF
TGTGCCATCAGTGAGGGACAGGGGTTTGAAGCTTTCTTT
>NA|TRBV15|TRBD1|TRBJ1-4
CATRITRTGINEKLFF
TGTGCCACCAGAATTACCAGGACAGGGATTAATGAAAAACTGTTTTTT
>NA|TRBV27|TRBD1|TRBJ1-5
CASSRDRLSSQPQHF
TGTGCCAGCAGTAGGGACAGGTTAAGTTCTCAGCCCCAGCATTTT
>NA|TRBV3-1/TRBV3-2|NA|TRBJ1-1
CASSQEVTGLTEAFF
TGTGCCAGCAGCCAAGAGGTGACAGGCCTCACTGAAGCTTTCTTT
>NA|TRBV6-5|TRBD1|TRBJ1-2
CASSPPGQNYGYTF
TGTGCCAGCAGTCCCCCGGGACAGAACTATGGCTACACCTTC
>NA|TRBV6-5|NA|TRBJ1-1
CASSSQGNTEAFF
TGTGCCAGCAGTTCACAGGGGAACACTGAAGCTTTCTTT
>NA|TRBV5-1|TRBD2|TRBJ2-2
CASSSTTSGRQGGELFF
TGCGCCAGCAGCTCTACGACTAGCGGGAGGCAGGGCGGGGAGCTGTTTTTT
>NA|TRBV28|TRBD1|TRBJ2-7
CASSLAGGQGAEEQYF
TGTGCCAGCAGTTTAGCCGGAGGACAGGGGGCCGAGGAGCAGTACTTC
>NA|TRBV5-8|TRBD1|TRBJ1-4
CASSYGTAPETNEKLFF
TGTGCCAGCAGCTACGGGACAGCCCCTGAAACTAATGAAAAACTGTTTTTT
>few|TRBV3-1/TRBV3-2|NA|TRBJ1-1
CASSSRHSNTEAFF
TGTGCCAGCAGCAGCCGACACTCCAACACTGAAGCTTTCTTT
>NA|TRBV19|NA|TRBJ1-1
CVPTGSSGEDTEAFF
TGTGTCCCTACAGGGTCTTCAGGTGAGGACACTGAAGCTTTCTTT